This TCR beta chain was sequenced during a study of early stage breast cancer tumors. General study findings and limits: Most shared enriched TCRB sequences were commonly generated ones. Tumor and normal breast were distinguished via blood comparison in most of the 16 patients. Bulk DNA sequencing of unsorted cells missed chain pairing and markers.

As for this clone: What it binds is not known.

TCRdb keeps only in-frame clones here, not all; method: immunoSEQ multiplex PCR. This table has tens of thousands of clones, approximately 90% appearing once. The length of the CDR3 is 15 residues. Germline-derived CDR1 and CDR2 are SNHLY and FYNNEI. V was trimmed by 7 bases and J by 5 bases, leaving 18 bases between them. The sequence was collected from a person in their 70s with breast cancer. V and J are TRBV2 and TRBJ1-3; the D is unclear. Sequencing was performed on blood. The CDR3 loop reads CASTTLVGLRNTIYF. The CDR3 bases are TGTGCCAGCACCACCCTTGTTGGGCTCAGAAACACCATATATTTT.